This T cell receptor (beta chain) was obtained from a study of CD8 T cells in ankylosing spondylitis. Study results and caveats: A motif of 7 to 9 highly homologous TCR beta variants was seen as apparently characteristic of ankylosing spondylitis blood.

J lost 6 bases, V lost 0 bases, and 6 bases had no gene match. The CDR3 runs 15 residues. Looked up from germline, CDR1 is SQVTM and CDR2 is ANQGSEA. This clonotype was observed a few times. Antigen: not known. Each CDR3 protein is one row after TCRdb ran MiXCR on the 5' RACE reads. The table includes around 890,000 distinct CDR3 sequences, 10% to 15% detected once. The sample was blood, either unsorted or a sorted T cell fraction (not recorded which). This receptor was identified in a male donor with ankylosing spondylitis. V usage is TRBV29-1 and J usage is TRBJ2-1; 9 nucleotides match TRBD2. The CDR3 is CSVEDRRTSVNEQFF. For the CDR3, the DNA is TGCAGCGTTGAAGATCGGAGGACTAGCGTCAATGAGCAGTTCTTC.